The sequence of this T cell receptor (beta chain) was determined in a study of response to subunit inactivated influenza vaccine. Study-wide results and limits: There was a suggestion from the authors that each seasonal influenza vaccination recruits few new T cells.

Using its own MiXCR run on the RT-PCR reads, TCRdb lists one record per CDR3 protein. The data contain about 580,000 distinct CDR3 sequences, 14% of them singletons. V shed 2 bases and J 0 bases; nucleotides not matched to a gene: 4. This CDR3 has 17 residues. Germline CDR1 is MGHDK and CDR2 is SYGVNS. With regard to this clonotype: Its antigen is unknown.

This receptor was taken from a man aged 45-65 years who received an inactivated influenza vaccine. The genes are TRBV25-1 and TRBJ2-6, with TRBD1 matching 7 bases. Material: PBMCs from blood, obtained 11 to 12 days after vaccination. The CDR3 sequence: CASSERAGGSGANVLTF. The CDR3 DNA sequence: TGTGCCAGCAGTGAAAGGGCAGGGGGCTCTGGGGCCAACGTCCTGACTTTC.